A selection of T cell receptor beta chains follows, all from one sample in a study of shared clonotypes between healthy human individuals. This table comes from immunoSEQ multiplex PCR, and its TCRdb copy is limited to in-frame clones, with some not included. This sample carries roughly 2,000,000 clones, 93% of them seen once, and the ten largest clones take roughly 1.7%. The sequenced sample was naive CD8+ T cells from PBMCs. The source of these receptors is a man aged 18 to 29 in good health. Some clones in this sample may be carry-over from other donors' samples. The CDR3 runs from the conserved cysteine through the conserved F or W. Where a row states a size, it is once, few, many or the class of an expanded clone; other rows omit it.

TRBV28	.	CASSLLGGSSYNEQFF
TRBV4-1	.	CASSRHGTSGIDNEQFF
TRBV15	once	CATSRDEVGGEKLFF
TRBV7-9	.	CASRTGNQPQHF
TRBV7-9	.	CASSPGRGLGEQYF
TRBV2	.	CASSGRDSRGYEQYF
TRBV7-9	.	CASSLASGELFF
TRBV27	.	CASLPRSRGLWEQYF
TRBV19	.	CASSVRGWATEAFF
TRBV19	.	CASSRSPWRDTDTQYF
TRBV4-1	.	CASSQVGLASYEQYF
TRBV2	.	CASRSSSYEQYF
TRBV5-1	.	CASSSWTSGGSSYEQYF
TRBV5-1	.	CASSLAGTGLIGNEQFF
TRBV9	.	CASSVVGRDTEAFF
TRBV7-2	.	CASSLAGWDETQYF
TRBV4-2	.	CASSQLTEGGETQYF